These 2 T cell receptor beta chains came from one sample sequenced in a study of CD8+CD57+ T cells in acquired aplastic anemia. In patients chosen for sequencing, flow cytometry had shown CD8+CD57+ cell expansion. Genomic DNA served as template for TCR beta VDJ and CDR3 profiling. TCRdb independently ran MiXCR on the reads; one entry per CDR3 protein. The data show approximately 100,000 distinct CDR3 sequences, 55% to 80% seen once. The sample consisted of sorted CD4+, CD8+, or CD8+CD57+ T cells (not recorded which) from PBMCs. The receptors originated from a human donor with aplastic anemia.

The J gene is TRBJ1-2, the V gene TRBV20-1; unclear D gene. The V and J ends lost 1 base and 6 bases respectively, with 15 bases between them. The V gene's germline CDR1 is DFQATT and CDR2 SNEGSKA (reference sequence). The CDR3 extends over 14 amino acids. CDR3 DNA: TGCAGTGCTAGAGTTTCCGGTGTGGAACATGGCTACACCTTC. It yields the protein CSARVSGVEHGYTF.

V and J are TRBV24-1 and TRBJ2-3; no firm D call. With 1 base removed from V and 0 bases from J, the gap between germline ends came to 7 bases. The CDR3 extends over 15 amino acids. Germline CDR1 KGHDR, CDR2 SFDVKD. The CDR3 protein is CATSDFTLSTDTQYF. DNA of the CDR3: TGTGCCACCAGTGATTTTACCCTTAGCACAGATACGCAGTATTTT.